This T cell receptor beta chain was captured by sequencing in a study of blood T cell repertoires in COVID-19. Across the whole study: The samples span acute and convalescent COVID-19 from the United States, Italy and Spain.

The repertoire was sequenced with immunoSEQ multiplex PCR; TCRdb's copy has only in-frame clones and lacks some. The sample yields around 74,000 clones, 90% seen once. Germline lookup yields CDR1 SGHKS and CDR2 YYEKEE (reference sequence). Losses at the gene ends were 1 base for V and 8 bases for J; bases not matched to a gene: 12. The CDR3 totals 16 residues. V gene TRBV5-5 combines with J gene TRBJ2-1, with 7 bases that match TRBD1. The source is a woman aged 80 or over with active or convalescent COVID-19. Sample: peripheral blood. In DNA, the CDR3 is TGTGCCAGCAGCTTGTATCTAAAAAACAGGGGCGATGAGCAGTTCTTC. Translating gives CASSLYLKNRGDEQFF.